The clone carrying this T cell receptor (beta chain) has just a few counts. The antigen is unknown. The entry originates in a study of T-cell memory formation after mild COVID-19. The study, taken as a whole, reports: Pre-infection memory held some responding clones, suggesting pre-existing cross-reactive T cells responded.

Trimming pared 2 bases from V and 4 bases from J, leaving 14 bases between. Germline values: CDR1 SGHTA, CDR2 FQGTGA. This CDR3 has 15 residues. Using its own MiXCR run on the 5' RACE reads, TCRdb lists one record per CDR3 protein. The table shows 450,000 or so distinct CDR3 sequences, with around 27% occurring only once. The chain is built from TRBV7-3 and TRBJ2-5, with a tentative D call TRBD1 (5 bases). Sequences were obtained from PBMCs or a T cell subset sorted from them (not recorded which). The clonotype originates from an adult woman who had mild COVID-19 (a few samples of this study predate the infection). Cell type and time point are not known. CDR3 in amino acids: CASSLQGALGETQYF. In nucleotides, the CDR3 is TGTGCCAGCAGCTTACAAGGGGCTTTGGGAGAGACCCAGTACTTC.